What follows are 2 T cell receptor beta chains derived from one specimen sequenced in a study of blood T cell repertoires in COVID-19. TCRdb's table, derived via immunoSEQ multiplex PCR, lists solely in-frame clones and lacks some. The sample lists 200,000 to 250,000 clones, around nine tenths occurring once. The specimen sequenced was peripheral blood. The receptors here all came from a man in his sixties who had recovered from COVID-19.

The V gene is TRBV21-1, the J gene TRBJ2-7; the table's D call of TRBD2 was not tested on the DNA. TRBV21-1 corresponds to a pseudogene. This CDR3 has 11 amino acids. This CDR3 is CASSLEAEQYF. The CDR3 nucleotides are TGTGCCAGCAGCCTCGAGGCCGAGCAGTACTTC.

Written as DNA, the CDR3 is TGTGCCAGCAGCCGCACAGTTTTTCCAAACTATGGCTACACCTTC. It is translated as CASSRTVFPNYGYTF. The chain uses TRBV6-5 and TRBJ1-2; D not resolved. V was trimmed by 6 bases and J by 2 bases, leaving 16 bases between them. Germline loops: CDR1 MNHEY, CDR2 SVGAGI. This CDR3 has 15 residues.